The rows below give T cell receptor beta chains drawn from one sample of a study of blood T cell repertoires in COVID-19. Sequencing used immunoSEQ multiplex PCR; TCRdb keeps in-frame clones, though not all of them. Among more than 350,000 clones listed, around 91% were seen once. The sequenced sample was PBMCs or T cells enriched from blood (not recorded which). The receptors here all came from a man aged 18 to 30 who had recovered from COVID-19. Each CDR3 is given with its conserved first and last residue. Each record gives: V gene, clone size, D gene, J gene, CDR3 DNA, CDR3 protein. The D gene is left open where the match is weak. Only part of the rows carry a size: once, few, many, or a class if the clone is expanded.

V: TRBV2; size: NA; D: TRBD2; J: TRBJ2-1; DNA: TGTGCCAGCTCTACTAGCGGATCCTACAATGAGCAGTTCTTC; CDR3: CASSTSGSYNEQFF
V: TRBV7-2; size: NA; D: NA; J: TRBJ2-7; DNA: TGTGCCAGCAGCTTCCAGGGCCAGGGATACGAGCAGTACTTC; CDR3: CASSFQGQGYEQYF
V: TRBV27; size: NA; D: TRBD2; J: TRBJ2-1; DNA: TGTGCCACCTCCCCCCCGGGACTAGCGGCTTCCTACAATGAGCAGTTCTTC; CDR3: CATSPPGLAASYNEQFF
V: TRBV5-4; size: NA; D: TRBD2; J: TRBJ2-1; DNA: TGTGCCAGCAGCACCGGGGGTCCTGGTGGGACTACCTACAATGAGCAGTTCTTC; CDR3: CASSTGGPGGTTYNEQFF
V: TRBV9; size: NA; D: TRBD2; J: TRBJ2-1; DNA: TGTGCCAGCAGCGGTCGACTAGCGGGAGGGTCCTACAATGAGCAGTTCTTC; CDR3: CASSGRLAGGSYNEQFF
V: TRBV30; size: NA; D: TRBD1; J: TRBJ1-5; DNA: TGTGCCTGGAGTCGGGGGACAGGATTATATAATGGCAATCAGCCCCAGCATTTT; CDR3: CAWSRGTGLYNGNQPQHF
V: TRBV6-5; size: NA; D: TRBD1; J: TRBJ1-6; DNA: TGTGCCAGCAGTTACCGGGACAGTAATTCACCCCTCCACTTT; CDR3: CASSYRDSNSPLHF
V: TRBV6-5; size: NA; D: NA; J: TRBJ1-2; DNA: TGTGCCAGCAGTACAGGCCTCTATGGCTACACCTTC; CDR3: CASSTGLYGYTF
V: TRBV5-1; size: NA; D: NA; J: TRBJ1-2; DNA: TGCGCCAGCAACGACAGATCCGTTGGTGGCTACACCTTC; CDR3: CASNDRSVGGYTF
V: TRBV24-1; size: once; D: TRBD1; J: TRBJ2-7; DNA: TGTGCCACCAGTGATTTGGGGGACAGCTACGAGCAGTACTTC; CDR3: CATSDLGDSYEQYF
V: TRBV7-3; size: NA; D: TRBD1; J: TRBJ2-5; DNA: TGTGCCAGCAGCTCCCTTCAAAGGACAGGGGGATCAGAGACCCAGTACTTC; CDR3: CASSSLQRTGGSETQYF
V: TRBV3-1/TRBV3-2; size: NA; D: NA; J: TRBJ1-5; DNA: TGTGCCAGCAGCCAAGATTTGAAGCGTGATCAGCCCCAGCATTTT; CDR3: CASSQDLKRDQPQHF
V: TRBV19; size: NA; D: TRBD1; J: TRBJ2-3; DNA: TGTGCCAGTAGTTCTCCGGGACAGGGGGCAGATACGCAGTATTTT; CDR3: CASSSPGQGADTQYF
V: TRBV6-4; size: many; D: NA; J: TRBJ2-1; DNA: TGTGCCAGCAGTGACAGGGAGCACAATGAGCAGTTCTTC; CDR3: CASSDREHNEQFF